This T cell receptor (beta chain) is drawn from a study of T cell responses to AZD1222 COVID-19 vaccine. Measured with immunoSEQ multiplex PCR; TCRdb has only the in-frame clones, and not every one. The repertoire has 150,000 to 250,000 clones, 90% to 95% of them found once; the top ten carry approximately 1%. Study-wide results and limits: Baseline serostatus was positive in only five to seven AZD1222 recipients. After the peak T cell response, and only then, were repertoires sampled. The study found Spike-specific TCR breadth and depth rose after two AZD1222 doses. Mostly white British, mostly female donors; authors suggested clonal diversity may be underestimated.

This clone was counted a single time. Its antigen is as yet unknown. Sequences were derived from peripheral blood, sampled 28 days after the second AZD1222 dose. This clonotype was sampled from an adult who received the AZD1222 COVID-19 vaccine.

Here the CDR3 reads CASSIVAGTNEKLFF. The CDR3 DNA follows: TGTGCCAGTAGTATAGTAGCAGGGACGAATGAAAAACTGTTTTTT. The chain employs TRBV19 and TRBJ1-4, with D possibly TRBD1 on 5 matching bases. This CDR3 spans 15 amino acids. The V gene lost 1 base and the J gene lost 5 bases, with 11 bases spanning the gap. In germline, CDR1 is LNHDA, CDR2 SQIVND (reference sequence). The complete variable domain, with remaining parts taken from reference TRBV19 and TRBJ1-4, reads DGGITQSPKYLFRKEGQNVTLSCEQNLNHDAMYWYRQDPGQGLRLIYYSQIVNDFQKGDIAEGYSVSREKKESFPLTVTSAQKNPTAFYLCASSIVAGTNEKLFFGSGTQLSVL.